This is a list of T cell receptor beta chains from one sample in a study of T cells after yellow fever vaccination. Via MiXCR, TCRdb re-called the 5' RACE reads, giving one row per CDR3 protein. Of 100,000 to 150,000 distinct CDR3 sequences in the sample, about 8.4% were seen once. Sample: CD8+ T cells sorted from PBMCs, taken on the day of the yellow fever booster vaccination. All receptors come from a man younger than 35 who received the YFV17D yellow fever vaccine. Both conserved end residues are part of each CDR3. The D gene is left open where the match is weak. Expanded clones are given a class, and other clones once, few, many or no size at all.

clone size: few
J gene: TRBJ2-3
D gene: TRBD2
V gene: TRBV20-1
CDR3 DNA: TGCAGTGCTCCCCGGGTGACTAGCGGTATATTGGACACAGATACGCAGTATTTT
CDR3 protein: CSAPRVTSGILDTDTQYF

clone size: many
J gene: TRBJ1-5
D gene: -
V gene: TRBV7-2
CDR3 DNA: TGTGCCAGCAGCCCCCGGAGTGTCGGTCAGCCCCAGCATTTT
CDR3 protein: CASSPRSVGQPQHF

clone size: -
J gene: TRBJ2-3
D gene: -
V gene: TRBV24-1
CDR3 DNA: TGTGCCACCAGTGATCCTCCAGGGGGAGGAGATACGCAGTATTTT
CDR3 protein: CATSDPPGGGDTQYF

clone size: -
J gene: TRBJ1-2
D gene: -
V gene: TRBV12-3/TRBV12-4
CDR3 DNA: TGTGCCAGCAGTTTAGCTTCGGCGGTCTATGGCTACACCTTC
CDR3 protein: CASSLASAVYGYTF

clone size: -
J gene: TRBJ2-1
D gene: TRBD1
V gene: TRBV28
CDR3 DNA: TGTGCCAGCAGTTTAGCTTTTGGGACAGGGGGCATTAATGAGCAGTTCTTC
CDR3 protein: CASSLAFGTGGINEQFF

clone size: many
J gene: TRBJ2-3
D gene: -
V gene: TRBV7-7
CDR3 DNA: TGTGCCAGCAGCCGGACTATCCGAAGCACAGATACGCAGTATTTT
CDR3 protein: CASSRTIRSTDTQYF

clone size: few
J gene: TRBJ2-1
D gene: TRBD2
V gene: TRBV20-1
CDR3 DNA: TGCAGTGCTAGTGAGTATAGGACTAGCGGTGAGCAGTTCTTC
CDR3 protein: CSASEYRTSGEQFF

clone size: few
J gene: TRBJ2-3
D gene: -
V gene: TRBV4-1
CDR3 DNA: TGCGCCAGCAGTAACAGGTTTAGTTGGGATACGCAGTATTTT
CDR3 protein: CASSNRFSWDTQYF

clone size: few
J gene: TRBJ2-5
D gene: -
V gene: TRBV2
CDR3 DNA: TGTGCCAGCAGTGACGAGCTGGGGGCTAGCGAAGGGGAGGAGACCCAGTACTTC
CDR3 protein: CASSDELGASEGEETQYF

clone size: many
J gene: TRBJ2-5
D gene: -
V gene: TRBV5-1
CDR3 DNA: TGCGCCAGCAGCTCCGGACTCCAAGAGACCCAGTACTTC
CDR3 protein: CASSSGLQETQYF

clone size: few
J gene: TRBJ2-2
D gene: TRBD1
V gene: TRBV6-5
CDR3 DNA: TGTGCCAGCAGCCTTAACAGGGGGCTAGGCGGGGAGCTGTTTTTT
CDR3 protein: CASSLNRGLGGELFF